This T cell receptor (beta chain) was observed in a study of T cells after yellow fever vaccination. Study-wide points: Detected again after the booster were most primary-vaccination clones, at 95% to 98% CD4 and 70% to 90% CD8. Abundant clonotypes from the bulk population could get into FACS-sorted repertoires as contaminants. Some clonotypes were seen in both the CD4 and the CD8 compartments. These made up a small share and likely arose from convergent recombination.

A process of 5'RACE template switching, which added a universal primer site and UMIs, was used to make TCR cDNA. MiXCR was run by TCRdb on the 5' RACE reads, yielding one entry per CDR3 protein. The sample records 250,000 or so distinct CDR3 sequences, approximately 3.6% being singletons. This clonotype was seen at least ten times. Its matching antigen is unknown. CDR1 is SGHRS, CDR2 YFSETQ, per germline. The CDR3 covers 14 residues. Trimming took 4 bases from V and 2 from J, leaving 13 bases between them. The chain uses TRBV5-1 and TRBJ2-7; D ambiguous. Specimen: PBMCs, collected 15 days after the yellow fever booster vaccination. This receptor was obtained from a man aged 18 to 29 who received the YFV17D yellow fever vaccine. The CDR3 coding sequence is TGCGCCAGCAGCCACAAAGACGTTGCCTACGAGCAGTACGTC. Encoded protein: CASSHKDVAYEQYV.